This TCR beta chain was recorded in a study of T cell responses to AZD1222 COVID-19 vaccine. The CDR3 spans 14 residues. Germline V gene sequence: CDR1 SGHTA, CDR2 FQGNSA. V lost 2 bases to trimming and J lost 2 bases, with 10 bases between them. Study results and limitations: Two AZD1222 administrations were followed by greater Spike-specific TCR breadth and depth. No day 14 peak samples; only post-peak repertoires were characterized.

Only in-frame clones appear in the TCRdb table, and some are missing; sequencing was by immunoSEQ multiplex PCR. This sample has 130,000 or so clones; 75% to 85% occur once, and the top ten carry about 26%. Doses given second, at about 4 or about 12 weeks, were pooled. Comments on this clone: The antigen is undetermined.

The sequence derives from an adult who received the AZD1222 COVID-19 vaccine. The rearrangement joins TRBV7-2 to TRBJ2-7, with D possibly TRBD1 on 5 matching bases. The sequenced sample was peripheral blood, obtained 28 days after the second AZD1222 dose. CDR3 sequence: CASSLYRTTYEQYF. The CDR3 DNA follows: TGTGCCAGCAGCTTATACAGGACAACCTACGAGCAGTACTTC.